Presented here are 9 T cell receptor beta chains from one specimen sequenced in a study of healthy donors' naive CD4 and CD8 T cells. Starting from 500 ng of total RNA, TCR libraries were made with linear amplification. TCRdb called the reads again in MiXCR, with one record for every CDR3 protein. Of about 180,000 distinct CDR3 sequences in the sample, 65% to 80% were seen once. What was sequenced was naive CD4+ and CD8+ T cells sorted from blood, pooled from several donors. Receptor source: a pool of human donors in good health; the sample pools cells from several healthy donors.

This chain joins TRBV10-3 and TRBJ1-5; tentative D call: TRBD1 (6 bases). With 7 bases removed from V and 5 bases from J, the gap between germline ends came to 12 bases. CDR1 is ENHRY, CDR2 SYGVKD, per germline. The CDR3 length is 13 residues. The CDR3 sequence: CAITDSLDQPQHF. As DNA, the CDR3 is TGTGCCATCACGGACAGTCTTGATCAGCCCCAGCATTTT.

This clonotype has only a few counts. The gene calls are TRBV29-1 and TRBJ2-1; 9 bases align to TRBD2. Germline CDR1 SQVTM, CDR2 ANQGSEA. V shed 8 bases and J 4 bases; nucleotides not matched to a gene: 6. This CDR3 spans 13 amino acids. The CDR3 region is CSTRTSAYNEQFF. The CDR3 coding sequence is TGCAGCACACGGACTAGCGCGTACAATGAGCAGTTCTTC.

The CDR3, as DNA: TGCAGCGTTTCGGGACCCGAAGTGGGACACCGACAACGCGAGCAGTACTTC. This codes for CSVSGPEVGHRQREQYF. The V and J genes are TRBV29-1 and TRBJ2-7, with a tentative D call TRBD1 (6 bases). Trimming took off 5 bases at V and 6 bases at J, with 29 bases between the two ends. The CDR3 has 17 amino acids. Germline CDR1 is SQVTM and CDR2 is ANQGSEA.

V usage is TRBV28 and J usage is TRBJ2-7; 8 positions agree with TRBD1. CDR1 and CDR2 from the germline V gene are MDHEN and SYDVKM. The CDR3 has 16 amino acids. With 5 bases clipped from V and 6 bases from J, the junction kept 15 bases outside the gene matches. CDR3 coding DNA: TGTGCCAGCAGTGGGCGGACAGGGACCGCCTTCGGCGAGCAGTACTTC. Translated: CASSGRTGTAFGEQYF.

The CDR3, as DNA: TGTGCCAGCAGTTACTCGCGGGGGCCTGGGACTGAAGCTTTCTTT. This gives the protein CASSYSRGPGTEAFF. The chain links TRBV6-5 to TRBJ1-1; the D gene is possibly TRBD1 (6 bases). Germline V CDR1 and CDR2: MNHEY, SVGAGI. The length of the CDR3 is 15 residues. The germline V and J ends were trimmed by 0 bases and 5 bases, with 13 bases remaining between them.

The rearrangement links TRBV19 to TRBJ1-1; a possible D gene is TRBD1 (5 bases). Germline CDR1 reads LNHDA; CDR2 reads SQIVND (reference sequence). This CDR3 has 15 amino acids. V lost 8 bases and J lost 0, with 16 bases in between. The CDR3 DNA is TGTGCCAGTTCCGGTGGGGCTTACATGAACACTGAAGCTTTCTTT. Protein sequence: CASSGGAYMNTEAFF.

The J gene is TRBJ2-7, the V gene TRBV5-4, with TRBD2 identical over 9 bases. The CDR3 extends over 14 amino acids. The trim removed 4 bases at V and 11 bases at J, leaving 13 bases unmatched. Germline values: CDR1 SGHNT, CDR2 YYREEE (reference sequence). The CDR3 DNA reads TGTGCCAGCAGCCAGGCCCGCGGGAGGGAATTGGAGTACTTC. This translates into CASSQARGRELEYF.

This clonotype was detected a few times. This rearrangement joins TRBV5-4 to TRBJ1-1; D unclear. The CDR3 is 14 residues long. In germline, CDR1 is SGHNT, CDR2 YYREEE (reference sequence). With 0 bases removed from V and 3 bases from J, the gap between germline ends came to 9 bases. CDR3 sequence (DNA): TGTGCCAGCAGCTTGGACCTGGGCGACACTGAAGCTTTCTTT. It specifies CASSLDLGDTEAFF.

The chain has TRBV5-4 and TRBJ2-3; 9 nucleotides match TRBD1. Germline CDR1 is SGHNT and CDR2 is YYREEE (reference sequence). The CDR3 totals 16 residues. J lost 3 bases, V lost 3 bases, and 8 bases had no gene match. CDR3: CASSSTGTGITDTQYF. Written as DNA, the CDR3 is TGTGCCAGCAGCTCAACCGGGACAGGGATTACAGATACGCAGTATTTT.